The clone carrying this T cell receptor (beta chain) turned up a few times. What it binds is unknown. This CDR3 has 15 residues. Germline CDR1 and CDR2: SGHDT and YYEEEE. The V gene end was trimmed by 3 bases and the J gene end by 4 bases; junction bases not matched to a gene: 9. The data belong to a study of spatial heterogeneity in lung cancer. Findings and caveats of the study: Compared with follow-up, resection was when ubiquitous expanded tumor TCRs appeared in blood more.

Every TCR cDNA molecule carried a tag that served as a unique molecular identifier. TCRdb itself ran the 5' RACE reads through MiXCR, one entry per CDR3 protein. This sample has about 3,200 distinct CDR3 sequences, with 40% to 50% found just once. The time point denotes: sample taken at primary tumor resection. In each case, whole RNA from tumor, nontumor lung or frozen PBMC was sequenced unsorted. There were roughly 72 donors, all of them untreated patients with early-stage non-small cell lung cancer. This chain uses TRBV5-6 with TRBJ1-1; 7 bases line up with TRBD1. This receptor was taken from a male donor with early-stage non-small cell lung cancer. Material: PBMCs, obtained at surgery. The CDR3 protein is CASSSRGAFATEAFF. In DNA form, the CDR3 reads TGTGCCAGCAGCTCCAGGGGGGCTTTTGCCACTGAAGCTTTCTTT.